A single sample is the source of the 32 T cell receptor beta chains below, sequenced in a study of T cell clusters in autoimmune cytopenias. Each sample's input was approximately 0.25 ug genomic DNA, roughly 38,000 genome equivalents. TRB was amplified by touch-down multiplex PCR, primer pools A and B combined. TCRdb reanalyzed the multiplex PCR reads and collapses them to one entry per CDR3 protein, without DNA. Its clone listing holds approximately 12,000 distinct CDR3 sequences. Sequenced: peripheral blood. All receptors derive from a human donor with an autoimmune cytopenia or autoimmune hepatitis (not recorded which).

The rearrangement joins TRBV30 to TRBJ1-2; TCRdb names TRBD1, which stays unverified in the absence of DNA. The CDR3 consists of 13 residues. The germline V gene has CDR1 GTSNPN and CDR2 SVGIG (reference sequence). This CDR3 is CAWTPGGTYGYTF.

V and J are TRBV15 and TRBJ2-1; TCRdb selects TRBD2, and the lack of DNA leaves this call unchecked. The CDR3 has 15 amino acids. CDR1 is LNHNV and CDR2 is YYDKDF in the germline V gene (reference sequence). This chain's CDR3 is CATRIAGGSYNEQFF.

The CDR3 loop is CASSLGQSYGYTF. The rearrangement links TRBV28 to TRBJ1-2; without DNA, the TCRdb call of TRBD1 cannot be checked. The CDR3 spans 13 residues. In germline, CDR1 is MDHEN, CDR2 SYDVKM.

The chain uses TRBV7-3 and TRBJ2-2. In germline, CDR1 is SGHTA, CDR2 FQGTGA. The CDR3 is made up of 15 amino acids. CDR3: CASSLTATNTGELFF. The full variable domain, its missing parts supplied by reference TRBV7-3 and TRBJ2-2, is GAGVSQTPSNKVTEKGKYVELRCDPISGHTALYWYRQSLGQGPEFLIYFQGTGAADDSGLPNDRFFAVRPEGSVSTLKIQRTERGDSAVYLCASSLTATNTGELFFGEGSRLTVL.

The CDR3 sequence is CASSGGETQYF. The chain links TRBV6-5 to TRBJ2-5; TCRdb's D call of TRBD2 is untestable without DNA. The germline V gene has CDR1 MNHEY and CDR2 SVGAGI. This CDR3 region has 11 residues.

This clonotype shows up as medium-sized by frequency. V and J are TRBV29-1 and TRBJ2-3; the TCRdb call, TRBD1, lacks DNA for checking. This CDR3 contains 14 residues. The V gene's germline CDR1 is SQVTM and CDR2 ANQGSEA. The CDR3 loop reads CSVGAGARGDTQYF.

V usage is TRBV12-3 or TRBV12-4 and J usage is TRBJ2-7. The CDR3 is made up of 13 amino acids. CDR3 protein: CASSFGDKYEQYF.

This chain uses TRBV19 with TRBJ1-6; TCRdb names TRBD1, which stays unverified in the absence of DNA. The CDR3 totals 16 residues. CDR1 is LNHDA and CDR2 is SQIVND in the germline V gene (reference sequence). This chain's CDR3 is CASSTEGGWDNSPLHF.

V is TRBV7-9 and J is TRBJ2-1; without DNA, the TCRdb call of TRBD1 cannot be checked. The CDR3 is 18 amino acids. CDR1 and CDR2 from the germline V gene are SEHNR and FQNEAQ (reference sequence). CDR3 amino acids: CASSTPRGRQGLYNEQFF.

The chain uses TRBV19 and TRBJ2-7; TCRdb's assignment of TRBD2 cannot be checked, as there is no DNA. Per germline, CDR1 LNHDA and CDR2 SQIVND (reference sequence). The CDR3 loop spans 17 amino acids. The CDR3 loop reads CASSPRRQAGDLYEQYF. The complete variable domain, with remaining parts taken from reference TRBV19 and TRBJ2-7, reads DGGITQSPKYLFRKEGQNVTLSCEQNLNHDAMYWYRQDPGQGLRLIYYSQIVNDFQKGDIAEGYSVSREKKESFPLTVTSAQKNPTAFYLCASSPRRQAGDLYEQYFGPGTRLTVT.

By frequency, this clonotype registers medium-sized (0.01 to 0.1%). This chain joins TRBV19 and TRBJ2-2. The CDR3 sequence is 13 residues long. Germline V gene data show CDR1 as LNHDA and CDR2 as SQIVND (reference sequence). CDR3 in amino acids: CASEQATVGELFF.

J is TRBJ2-5 and V is TRBV12-3 or TRBV12-4; TCRdb's assignment of TRBD2 cannot be checked, as there is no DNA. The length of the CDR3 is 14 residues. CDR3 sequence: CASTLAGVYKTQYF.

The rearrangement links TRBV6-5 to TRBJ2-7; TCRdb gives TRBD2 as the D gene, but with no DNA this cannot be confirmed. CDR1 is MNHEY and CDR2 is SVGAGI in the germline V gene. The CDR3 length is 14 residues. The CDR3 is CASSYSRGRHEQYF.

The J gene is TRBJ2-7, the V gene TRBV7-2; TCRdb lists TRBD1, though no DNA is available to test this call. The CDR3 has 11 amino acids. CDR1 is SGHTA, CDR2 FQGNSA, per germline. The CDR3 spells CASSPGYEQYF. The full variable domain, in which reference TRBV7-2 and TRBJ2-7 provide the parts outside the CDR3, is GAGVSQSPSNKVTEKGKDVELRCDPISGHTALYWYRQSLGQGLEFLIYFQGNSAPDKSGLPSDRFSAERTGGSVSTLTIQRTQQEDSAVYLCASSPGYEQYFGPGTRLTVT.

V and J are TRBV6-5 and TRBJ1-1; TCRdb picks TRBD1, but there is no DNA to check that call. The CDR3 totals 13 residues. CDR1 and CDR2 (germline): MNHEY, SVGAGI. CDR3 region: CASSKQGGTEAFF.

This clonotype is identified as medium-sized from frequency. V and J are TRBV5-6 and TRBJ2-2. The CDR3 extends over 12 amino acids. Germline V gives CDR1 SGHDT, CDR2 YYEEEE. CDR3 amino acids: CASTGDAGELFF.

This clonotype is labeled medium-sized based on frequency. The V gene is TRBV30, the J gene TRBJ1-4. The CDR3 runs 13 residues. From germline, CDR1 is GTSNPN and CDR2 SVGIG (reference sequence). CDR3 region: CAWSVIRTEKLFF.

V and J are TRBV19 and TRBJ1-1. CDR3 length: 12 amino acids. The germline V gene encodes CDR1 LNHDA and CDR2 SQIVND (reference sequence). The CDR3 sequence: CASRAGNTEAFF. Looking up the rest from reference TRBV19 and TRBJ1-1 gives the full variable domain: DGGITQSPKYLFRKEGQNVTLSCEQNLNHDAMYWYRQDPGQGLRLIYYSQIVNDFQKGDIAEGYSVSREKKESFPLTVTSAQKNPTAFYLCASRAGNTEAFFGQGTRLTVV.

V is TRBV5-6 and J is TRBJ2-3; the D call from TCRdb, TRBD1, cannot be confirmed without DNA. CDR1 is SGHDT, CDR2 YYEEEE, per germline. The CDR3 runs 14 residues. CDR3 sequence: CASSTTGISDTQYF.

The chain has TRBV6-2 or TRBV6-3 and TRBJ1-5. Germline CDR1 MNHEY, CDR2 SVGEGT. The CDR3 covers 15 residues. The CDR3 spells CASSYSRRVAKPQHF.

The chain recombines TRBV27 with TRBJ2-2; TCRdb's assignment of TRBD1 cannot be checked, as there is no DNA. CDR1 and CDR2 (germline): MNHEY, SMNVEV (reference sequence). The CDR3 extends over 15 amino acids. CDR3 in amino acids: CASRPGQGMAGELFF.

This sequence joins TRBV6-5 and TRBJ1-2; TCRdb outputs TRBD1, but without DNA this stays unchecked. The CDR3 is made up of 17 amino acids. Germline assignment: CDR1 MNHEY and CDR2 SVGAGI. CDR3 sequence reads: CASSNSVAAEGVYGYTF.

The genes are TRBV6-6 and TRBJ1-4; TCRdb's D call of TRBD1 is untestable without DNA. Germline loops: CDR1 MNHNY, CDR2 SVGAGI (reference sequence). The CDR3 runs 14 residues. The CDR3 here is CASSQTGGSEKLFF.

The chain joins TRBV6-1 to TRBJ2-1; TCRdb returns TRBD2, unconfirmable since there is no DNA. This CDR3 spans 16 amino acids. The germline CDR1 and CDR2 sequences are MNHNS and SASEGT. This chain's CDR3 is CASSEALLAVYNEQFF.

This clonotype is called medium-sized based on its frequency. The V call is TRBV29-1, the J call TRBJ2-2. CDR3 length: 13 amino acids. Germline loops: CDR1 SQVTM, CDR2 ANQGSEA. CDR3 sequence: CSVEGLNTGELFF.

This sequence joins TRBV6-5 and TRBJ2-2; TCRdb selects TRBD2, and the lack of DNA leaves this call unchecked. Germline V gene lookup returns CDR1 MNHEY and CDR2 SVGAGI. The CDR3 runs 16 residues. This CDR3 is CASSGSGGAGTGELFF.

V is TRBV5-6 and J is TRBJ1-1; TCRdb proposes TRBD1, but this gene call is untestable without DNA. This CDR3 is built from 12 residues. Germline V gene data show CDR1 as SGHDT and CDR2 as YYEEEE. CDR3: CASSLSGLEAFF.

This rearrangement joins TRBV5-4 to TRBJ2-5; checking the TCRdb D call of TRBD1 is not possible without DNA. The CDR3 runs to 13 residues. The germline V gene has CDR1 SGHNT and CDR2 YYREEE (reference sequence). The CDR3: CASSLTGYETQYF.

This clonotype ranks as medium-sized in terms of frequency. The chain combines TRBV5-4 with TRBJ2-2; checking the TCRdb D call of TRBD1 is not possible without DNA. CDR3 length equals 16 residues. Germline V gives CDR1 SGHNT, CDR2 YYREEE (reference sequence). CDR3 residues: CASSPAGTANTGELFF.

CDR3 region: CASSFWRAGLTYNEQFF. The genes are TRBV27 and TRBJ2-1; lacking DNA, the TRBD2 call made by TCRdb goes unchecked. This CDR3 spans 17 amino acids. The germline CDR1 and CDR2 sequences are MNHEY and SMNVEV (reference sequence).

This chain uses TRBV7-9 with TRBJ2-1; checking the TCRdb D call of TRBD2 is not possible without DNA. The CDR3 sequence is 17 residues long. Germline assignment: CDR1 SEHNR and CDR2 FQNEAQ (reference sequence). This CDR3 reads CASSRSVRGGSHNEQFF.

Frequency places this clonotype as medium-sized. V is TRBV30 and J is TRBJ2-7. This CDR3 comprises 12 residues. Germline lookup yields CDR1 GTSNPN and CDR2 SVGIG (reference sequence). The CDR3 is CAWSVQGYEQYF.